The subject of this entry is one T cell receptor (beta chain). Its target is unknown. This entry comes from a study of a mutant IDH1 vaccine in newly diagnosed glioma. Study-level information: There were roughly 62% males and around 38% females among treated patients, whose mean age was 40.4 years.

Described time point: week 35, safety follow-up. With topical imiquimod, each dose of the vaccine consisted of 300 ug of mutant IDH1 20-mer peptide. Study-wide results and caveats: Among patients, around 93% showed immune responses induced by the vaccine.

The protocol was immunoSEQ multiplex PCR, while the TCRdb copy is restricted to in-frame clones and leaves out a portion. The data hold around 60,000 clones, with more than 80% observed a single time. V lost 1 base to trimming and J lost 1 base, with 5 bases between them. The CDR3 is 15 amino acids. CDR1 and CDR2 from the germline V gene are MGHRA and YSYEKL. The rearrangement joins TRBV4-1 to TRBJ1-6; D is unresolved. The material was PBMCs, obtained from a glioma patient whose treatment included an IDH1 peptide vaccine. The clonotype originates from a man aged 40-50 years with glioma. The CDR3 loop is CASSQGGSYNSPLHF. The CDR3 DNA follows: TGCGCCAGCAGCCAAGGGGGATCCTATAATTCACCCCTCCACTTT.